This TCR beta chain was obtained from a study of T cell changes during pregnancy in multiple sclerosis. This clone was detected only a few times. Per the germline V gene, CDR1 is SGDLS and CDR2 is YYNGEE. V gave up 4 bases and J gave up 4 bases; unmatched junction bases: 7. The CDR3 totals 15 residues. The repertoire was sequenced with immunoSEQ multiplex PCR; TCRdb's copy has only in-frame clones and lacks some. Counted here are more than 75,000 clones, 90% to 95% occurring once; the ten biggest clones make up more than 1%. This sequence originates from a female donor with multiple sclerosis, enrolled in a pregnancy study. Sequenced here: peripheral blood, sampled in the first trimester of pregnancy. The chain carries TRBV9 and TRBJ1-2, with 10 nucleotides matching TRBD1. The DNA for the CDR3 is TGTGCCAGCAGCCCTGACAGGGGGCAGTTCTATGGCTACACCTTC. Its translation: CASSPDRGQFYGYTF.